This T cell receptor (beta chain) appears in the sequencing data of a study of neurological immune-mediated disorders. With V trimmed by 7 bases and J by 0 bases, 6 bases remained unmatched. The CDR3 runs 14 residues. CDR1 and CDR2 from the germline V gene are SNHLY and FYNNEI. In TCRdb, the 5' RACE reads were re-called with MiXCR into one record per CDR3 protein. Among some 65,000 distinct CDR3 sequences listed, roughly 5.6% were seen once. Ten or more counts support this clonotype. The specimen sequenced was PBMCs. The chain couples TRBV2 to TRBJ2-7, with 7 bases lining up with TRBD1. The clonotype originates from a woman in her twenties or thirties with multiple sclerosis. The CDR3 nucleotides read TGTGCCAGCAACCGGGACAGTTCCTCCTACGAGCAGTACTTC. Residues: CASNRDSSSYEQYF.